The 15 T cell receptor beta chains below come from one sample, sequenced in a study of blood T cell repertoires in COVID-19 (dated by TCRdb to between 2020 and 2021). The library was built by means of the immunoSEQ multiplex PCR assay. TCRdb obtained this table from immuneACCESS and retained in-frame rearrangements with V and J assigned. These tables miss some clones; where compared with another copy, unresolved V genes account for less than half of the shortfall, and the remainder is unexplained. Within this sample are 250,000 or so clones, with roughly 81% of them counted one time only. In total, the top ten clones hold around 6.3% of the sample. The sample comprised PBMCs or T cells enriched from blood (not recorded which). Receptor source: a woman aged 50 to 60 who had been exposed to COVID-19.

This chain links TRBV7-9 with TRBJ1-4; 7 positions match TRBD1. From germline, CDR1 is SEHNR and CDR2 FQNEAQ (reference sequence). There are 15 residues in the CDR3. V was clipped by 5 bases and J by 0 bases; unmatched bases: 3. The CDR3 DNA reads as TGTGCCAGCAGCCCAGGGGGTGCAACTAATGAAAAACTGTTTTTT. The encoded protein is CASSPGGATNEKLFF.

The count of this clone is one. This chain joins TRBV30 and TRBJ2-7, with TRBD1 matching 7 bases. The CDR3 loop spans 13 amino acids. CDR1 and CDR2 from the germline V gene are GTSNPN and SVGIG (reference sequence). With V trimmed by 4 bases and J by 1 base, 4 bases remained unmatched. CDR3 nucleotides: TGTGCCTGGAACGGCAGGGGGTCCTACGAGCAGTACTTC. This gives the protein CAWNGRGSYEQYF.

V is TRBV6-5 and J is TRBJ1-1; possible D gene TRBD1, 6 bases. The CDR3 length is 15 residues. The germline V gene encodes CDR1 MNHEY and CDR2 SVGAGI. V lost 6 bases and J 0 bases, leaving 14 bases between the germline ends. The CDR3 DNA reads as TGTGCCAGCAGCATGACAGGCTTAATGAACACTGAAGCTTTCTTT. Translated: CASSMTGLMNTEAFF.

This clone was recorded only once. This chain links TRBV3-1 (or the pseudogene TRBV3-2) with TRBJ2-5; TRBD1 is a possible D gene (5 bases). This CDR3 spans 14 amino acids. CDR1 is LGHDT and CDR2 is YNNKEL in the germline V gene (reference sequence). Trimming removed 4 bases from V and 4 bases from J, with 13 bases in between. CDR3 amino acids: CASSPNRFAETQYF. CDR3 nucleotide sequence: TGTGCCAGCAGCCCAAACAGGTTCGCAGAGACCCAGTACTTC.

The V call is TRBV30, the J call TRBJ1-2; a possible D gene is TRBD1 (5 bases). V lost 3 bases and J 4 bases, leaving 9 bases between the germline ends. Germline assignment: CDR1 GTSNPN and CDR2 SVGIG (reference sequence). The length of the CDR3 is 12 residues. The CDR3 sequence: CAWRGQIYGYTF. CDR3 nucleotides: TGTGCCTGGAGGGGGCAGATCTATGGCTACACCTTC.

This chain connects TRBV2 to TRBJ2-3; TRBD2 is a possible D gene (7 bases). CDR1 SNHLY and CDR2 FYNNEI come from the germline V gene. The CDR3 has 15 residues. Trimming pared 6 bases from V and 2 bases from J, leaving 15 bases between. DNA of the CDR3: TGTGCCAGCAGGAGAAGGGGGGGTCTCACAGATACGCAGTATTTT. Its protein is CASRRRGGLTDTQYF.

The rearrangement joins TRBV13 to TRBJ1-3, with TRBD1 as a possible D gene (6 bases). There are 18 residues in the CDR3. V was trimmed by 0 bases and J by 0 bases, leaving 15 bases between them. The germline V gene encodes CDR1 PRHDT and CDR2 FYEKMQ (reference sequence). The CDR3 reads CASSLGPQGIPSGNTIYF. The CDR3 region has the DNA TGTGCCAGCAGCTTAGGTCCCCAGGGGATACCCTCTGGAAACACCATATATTTT.

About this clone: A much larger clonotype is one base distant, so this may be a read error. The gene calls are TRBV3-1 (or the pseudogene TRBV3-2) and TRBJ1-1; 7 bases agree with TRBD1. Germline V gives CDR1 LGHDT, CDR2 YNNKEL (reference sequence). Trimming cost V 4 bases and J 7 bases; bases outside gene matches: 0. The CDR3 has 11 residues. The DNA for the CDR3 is TGTGCCAGCAGCCGACAGGGTGAAGCTTTCTTT. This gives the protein CASSRQGEAFF.

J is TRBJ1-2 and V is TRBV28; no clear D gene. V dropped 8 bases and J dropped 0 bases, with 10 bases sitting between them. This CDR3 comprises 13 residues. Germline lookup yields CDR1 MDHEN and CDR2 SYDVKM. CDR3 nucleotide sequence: TGTGCCAGCTCGGGGTCGTCTAACTATGGCTACACCTTC. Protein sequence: CASSGSSNYGYTF.

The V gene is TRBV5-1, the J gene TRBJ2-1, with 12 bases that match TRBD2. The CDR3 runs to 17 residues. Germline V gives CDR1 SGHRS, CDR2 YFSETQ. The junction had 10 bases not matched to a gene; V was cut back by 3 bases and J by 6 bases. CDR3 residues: CASSSPSSSGGANEQFF. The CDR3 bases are TGCGCCAGCAGCTCGCCATCTTCTAGCGGGGGGGCCAATGAGCAGTTCTTC. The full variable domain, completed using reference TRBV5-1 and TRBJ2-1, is KAGVTQTPRYLIKTRGQQVTLSCSPISGHRSVSWYQQTPGQGLQFLFEYFSETQRNKGNFPGRFSGRQFSNSRSEMNVSTLELGDSALYLCASSSPSSSGGANEQFFGPGTRLTVL.

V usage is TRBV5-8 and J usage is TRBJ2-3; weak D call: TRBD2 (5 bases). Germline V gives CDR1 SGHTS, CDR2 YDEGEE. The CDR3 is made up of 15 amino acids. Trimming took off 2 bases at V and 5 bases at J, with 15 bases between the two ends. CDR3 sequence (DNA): TGTGCCAGCAGCTTCCTGAGGGCCAGCCGAGATACGCAGTATTTT. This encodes CASSFLRASRDTQYF.

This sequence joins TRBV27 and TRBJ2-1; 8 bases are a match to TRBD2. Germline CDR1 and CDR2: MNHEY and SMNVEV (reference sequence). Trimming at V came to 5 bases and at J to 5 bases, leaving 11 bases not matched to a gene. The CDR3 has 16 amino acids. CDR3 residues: CASSPNRGGMNNEQFF. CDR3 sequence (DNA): TGTGCCAGCAGTCCCAATCGGGGGGGGATGAACAATGAGCAGTTCTTC.

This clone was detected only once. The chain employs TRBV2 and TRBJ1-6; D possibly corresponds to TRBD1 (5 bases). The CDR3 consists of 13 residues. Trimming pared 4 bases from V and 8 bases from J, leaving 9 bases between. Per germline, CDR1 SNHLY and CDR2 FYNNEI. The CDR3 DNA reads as TGTGCCAGCAGTGTGGGCAGGGATTCACCCCTCCACTTT. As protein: CASSVGRDSPLHF.

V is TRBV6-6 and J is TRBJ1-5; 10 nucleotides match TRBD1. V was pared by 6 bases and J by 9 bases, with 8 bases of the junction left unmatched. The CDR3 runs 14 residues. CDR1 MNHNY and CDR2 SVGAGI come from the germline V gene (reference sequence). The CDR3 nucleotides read TGTGCCAGCAGGTCTACGGACAGGGGGGGGCCCCAGCATTTT. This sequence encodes CASRSTDRGGPQHF.

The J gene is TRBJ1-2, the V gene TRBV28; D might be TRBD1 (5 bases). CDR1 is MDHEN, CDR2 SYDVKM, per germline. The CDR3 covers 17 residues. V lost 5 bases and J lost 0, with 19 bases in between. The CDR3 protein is CASSTSREDLTNYGYTF. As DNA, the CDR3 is TGTGCCAGCAGTACCTCCAGGGAGGATTTAACTAACTATGGCTACACCTTC.